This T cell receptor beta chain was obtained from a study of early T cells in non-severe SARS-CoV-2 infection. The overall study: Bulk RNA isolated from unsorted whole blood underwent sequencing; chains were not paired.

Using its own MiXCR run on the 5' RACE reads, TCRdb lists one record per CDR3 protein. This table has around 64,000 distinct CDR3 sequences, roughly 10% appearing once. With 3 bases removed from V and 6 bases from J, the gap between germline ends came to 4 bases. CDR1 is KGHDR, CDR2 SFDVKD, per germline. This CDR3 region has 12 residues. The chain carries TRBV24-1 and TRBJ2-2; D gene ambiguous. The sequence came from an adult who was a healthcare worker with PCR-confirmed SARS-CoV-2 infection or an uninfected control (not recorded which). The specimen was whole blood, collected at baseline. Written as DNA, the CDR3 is TGTGCCACCAGTGATAAGCCCGGGGAGCTGTTTTTT. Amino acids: CATSDKPGELFF.